The TCR beta chain described here comes from a study of blood T cell repertoires in COVID-19. Study-level information: Acute-phase and convalescent COVID-19 samples originated in the United States, Italy and Spain.

Here immunoSEQ multiplex PCR was the method, and the copy in TCRdb shows in-frame clones only, minus some. The data contain some 300,000 clones, 90% of them singletons. The CDR3 covers 13 residues. Trimming cost V 6 bases and J 5 bases, with 13 bases left between them. CDR1 SGHTA and CDR2 FQGNSA come from the germline V gene. The sequence came from a woman aged 40 to 50 with COVID-19, enrolled during active disease. The genes are TRBV7-2 and TRBJ1-1; the D gene is possibly TRBD1 (5 bases). Sequenced sample: peripheral blood. The CDR3 DNA reads TGTGCCAGCAGTTTGAAGACAGTGACTGAAGCTTTCTTT. Amino acid sequence: CASSLKTVTEAFF.